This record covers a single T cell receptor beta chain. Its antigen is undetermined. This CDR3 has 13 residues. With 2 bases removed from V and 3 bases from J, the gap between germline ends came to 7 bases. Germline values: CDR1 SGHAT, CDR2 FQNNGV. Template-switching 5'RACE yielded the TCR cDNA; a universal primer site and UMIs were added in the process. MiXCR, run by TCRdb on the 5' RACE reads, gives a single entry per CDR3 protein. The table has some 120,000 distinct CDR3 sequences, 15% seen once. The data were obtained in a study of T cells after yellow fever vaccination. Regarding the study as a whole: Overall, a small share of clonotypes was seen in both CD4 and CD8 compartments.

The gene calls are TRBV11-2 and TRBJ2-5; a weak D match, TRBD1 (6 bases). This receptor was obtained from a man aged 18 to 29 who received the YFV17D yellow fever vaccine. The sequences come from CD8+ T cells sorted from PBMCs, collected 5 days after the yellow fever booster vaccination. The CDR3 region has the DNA TGTGCCAGCAGCTTAACAGGGAAAGAGACCCAGTACTTC. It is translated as CASSLTGKETQYF.